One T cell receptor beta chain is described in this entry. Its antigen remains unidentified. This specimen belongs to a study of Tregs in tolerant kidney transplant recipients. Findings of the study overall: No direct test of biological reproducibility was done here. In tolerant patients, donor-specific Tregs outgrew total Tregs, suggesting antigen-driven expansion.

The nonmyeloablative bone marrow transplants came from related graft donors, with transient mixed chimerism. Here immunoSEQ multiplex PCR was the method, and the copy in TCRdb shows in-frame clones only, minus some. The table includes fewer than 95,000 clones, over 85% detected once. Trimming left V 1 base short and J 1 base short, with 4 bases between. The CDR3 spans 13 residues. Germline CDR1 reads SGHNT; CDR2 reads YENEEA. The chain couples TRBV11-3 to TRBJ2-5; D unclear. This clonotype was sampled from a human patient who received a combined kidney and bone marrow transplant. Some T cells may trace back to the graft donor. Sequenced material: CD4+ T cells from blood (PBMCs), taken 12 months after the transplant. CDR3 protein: CASSLGAQETQYF. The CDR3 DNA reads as TGTGCCAGCAGCTTAGGGGCCCAAGAGACCCAGTACTTC.